This T cell receptor beta chain derives from a study of shared clonotypes between healthy human individuals. Study overall: Aged between 18 and 49, the donors were a couple of women and a few men.

Caucasian adults residing in Nashville, Tennessee made up all the donors. Sequenced by immunoSEQ multiplex PCR; TCRdb stores in-frame clones only, minus some. The sample shows roughly 500,000 clones, roughly four fifths of them seen only once. Study-wide points: Clonotype sharing among donors, it was expected, would be affected by sequencing depth.

As concerns this clone: Its antigen remains unidentified.

The CDR3 length is 15 residues. Germline CDR1 reads SGHRS; CDR2 reads YFSETQ. Losses at the gene ends were 2 bases for V and 2 bases for J; bases not matched to a gene: 5. The chain has TRBV5-1 and TRBJ2-7; TRBD2 agrees at 9 bases. Input material: PBMCs. This TCR derives from a woman between 40 and 50 years old in good health. Some clones in this sample may be carry-over from other donors' samples. CDR3 nucleotides: TGCGCCAGCAGCTTTGTGGCGGGGGGGACCTACGAGCAGTACTTC. This codes for CASSFVAGGTYEQYF.